This is a list of T cell receptor beta chains from one sample in a study of blood T cells in healthy people across ages. TCRdb re-called the 5' RACE reads through MiXCR, storing one row per CDR3 protein. In the table there are over a million distinct CDR3 sequences, roughly 64% of which are singletons. The sample consisted of blood. Receptors were obtained from a man aged 18 to 29 in good health. CDR3s include the opening cysteine and the closing phenylalanine or tryptophan. D genes are given only for firm matches. Clone sizes are given selectively: once, few, many, or a class where the clone is expanded.

TRBJ1-4 TRBV19 - - TGTGCCACCCGGTCAGGGCCTCAAACTAATGAAAAACTGTTTTTT CATRSGPQTNEKLFF
TRBJ2-7 TRBV20-1 - - TGCAGTGCTCGAGGGGGGTTGGGCTACGAGCAGTACTTC CSARGGLGYEQYF
TRBJ2-7 TRBV20-1 TRBD1 - TGCAGTGCTCACCCTGCTCCTACCGCCGGGACAGGGGGCGCCGAGCAGTACTTC CSAHPAPTAGTGGAEQYF
TRBJ1-4 TRBV10-3 TRBD1 few TGTGCCATCAGTCCACAGGGGGAAACTAATGAAAAACTGTTTTTT CAISPQGETNEKLFF
TRBJ2-7 TRBV20-1 TRBD1 many TGCAGTGCTAGAAGGGACAGCTCCTACGAGCAGTACTTC CSARRDSSYEQYF
TRBJ2-7 TRBV5-6 - - TGTGCCAGCAGTTTGCCGATGAGCTACGAGCAGTACTTC CASSLPMSYEQYF
TRBJ2-3 TRBV20-1 - few TGCAGTGCTATGGGGACCTTCAGCGATACGCAGTATTTT CSAMGTFSDTQYF
TRBJ2-3 TRBV4-2 - - TGTGCCAGCAGCCTCGGACACGGACGCACAGATACGCAGTATTTT CASSLGHGRTDTQYF
TRBJ2-6 TRBV12-3/TRBV12-4 - - TGTGCCACTCGGAGTACGGCTGGGGCCAACGTCCTGACTTTC CATRSTAGANVLTF
TRBJ2-3 TRBV29-1 - - TGCAGCGTTGCGACCGGGACCACAGATACGCAGTATTTT CSVATGTTDTQYF
TRBJ2-7 TRBV9 - few TGTGCCAGCAGCCCGCGTGGCCAGCCCTACGAGCAGTACTTC CASSPRGQPYEQYF
TRBJ2-6 TRBV4-2 - - TGTGCCAGCAGCGCTCGGATCCTCGATAGCGGCCATAGCTCTGGGGCCAACGTCCTGACTTTC CASSARILDSGHSSGANVLTF
TRBJ2-5 TRBV3-1 - - TGTGCCAGCAGCCAATCCGACAGGCACGCGTTTGGCCATGAGCAGTACTTC CASSQSDRHAFGHEQYF
TRBJ2-3 TRBV20-1 - - TGCAGTGCTATCGCGAGCGGACTACGGGCTACGCAGTATTTT CSAIASGLRATQYF
TRBJ1-5 TRBV12-3/TRBV12-4 TRBD1 - TGTGCCAGCAGTTGGGCACACAGGGGGACCCCGACTCTCAATCAGCCCCAGCATTTT CASSWAHRGTPTLNQPQHF
TRBJ2-1 TRBV3-1 - - TGTGCCAGCAGCCAAGACCCCAATAGCGGTCCCTCTTACAATGAGCAGTTCTTC CASSQDPNSGPSYNEQFF
TRBJ2-3 TRBV20-1 TRBD2 - TGCAGTGCCCAGGGACTAGCAATAAAAGATACGCAGTATTTT CSAQGLAIKDTQYF
TRBJ2-7 TRBV25-1 TRBD1 - TGTGCCAGCAGTGAAGGGCCGACAGGGAATAACTACGAGCAGTACTTC CASSEGPTGNNYEQYF
TRBJ2-2 TRBV12-3/TRBV12-4 TRBD1 - TGTGCCAGCAGCCATCTCCTAACAGGGGTGGAAATCGGGGAGCTGTTTTTT CASSHLLTGVEIGELFF
TRBJ2-7 TRBV27 - few TGTGCCAGCAGTTTAGGCAGGGCCCCCTACGAGCAGTACTTC CASSLGRAPYEQYF
TRBJ2-7 TRBV28 - few TGTGCCAGCAGTGGAGGGCACGCGGCCGCCGAGCAGTACTTC CASSGGHAAAEQYF
TRBJ1-1 TRBV7-6 - - TGTGCCAGCAGCTTAGCATTCCCAGGGGCTAGGAACACTGAAGCTTTCTTT CASSLAFPGARNTEAFF
TRBJ2-7 TRBV20-1 - - TGCAGTGCGCCCCGCGTGGGCTACGAGCAGTACTTC CSAPRVGYEQYF
TRBJ2-7 TRBV6-5 - - TGTGCCAGCAGTCCGCTCAGCCGGGGGCCCTCCTACGAGCAGTACTTC CASSPLSRGPSYEQYF
TRBJ1-4 TRBV29-1 - - TGCAGCGTTGGCGTCGGGGGCGATAATGAAAAACTGTTTTTT CSVGVGGDNEKLFF
TRBJ2-5 TRBV10-2 - few TGCGCCAGCACCCCCGGACAGTTCTCGGCCCAGTACTTC CASTPGQFSAQYF
TRBJ2-1 TRBV20-1 - once TGCAGTGCTCCGGGTTCAGAATATGGCTCCTACAATGAGCAGTTCTTC CSAPGSEYGSYNEQFF
TRBJ2-1 TRBV20-1 TRBD2 - TGCAGTGCTTTAAATCCTAGCGGGGGAATAAATGAGCAGTTCTTC CSALNPSGGINEQFF
TRBJ2-7 TRBV11-2 - once TGTGCCAGCAGCTACCTTCGGACATACGAGCAGTACTTC CASSYLRTYEQYF
TRBJ1-1 TRBV20-1 - - TGCAGTGCTAGAAACAGGGCGGTGGTTGTCACTGAAGCTTTCTTT CSARNRAVVVTEAFF
TRBJ1-6 TRBV15 TRBD1 - TGTGCCACCAGCGGAGGGGACAGGAGTAATTCACCCCTCCACTTT CATSGGDRSNSPLHF
TRBJ2-4 TRBV5-1 - - TGCGCCAGCAGCTCAACCCCAGGGGGACTAGCCAAAAACATTCAGTACTTC CASSSTPGGLAKNIQYF
TRBJ2-3 TRBV27 - - TGTGCCAGCAGTCTCCTTCCGACTATGACAGATACGCAGTATTTT CASSLLPTMTDTQYF
TRBJ2-3 TRBV2 - - TGTGCCAGCAGTGAAAGCGGCGATACGCAGTATTTT CASSESGDTQYF
TRBJ1-2 TRBV29-1 - few TGCAGCGTTGGGGCCGGGCGTGATGGCTATGGCTACACCTTC CSVGAGRDGYGYTF
TRBJ2-1 TRBV28 - once TGTGCCAGCCTAGATGGACAGTTCTCCTACAATGAGCAGTTCTTC CASLDGQFSYNEQFF
TRBJ2-3 TRBV6-2/TRBV6-3 TRBD1 - TGTGCCAGCACCCCGACAGGGTTCTGGGGAGATACGCAGTATTTT CASTPTGFWGDTQYF
TRBJ2-7 TRBV10-3 - - TGTGCCATCAGTGAGGAGATTAGCTCCTACGAGCAATACTTC CAISEEISSYEQYF
TRBJ1-1 TRBV20-1 - few TGCAGTGCTAGAGACAGGGATTATGAAGCTTTCTTT CSARDRDYEAFF
TRBJ1-1 TRBV11-2 TRBD1 few TGTGCCAGCAGCGGCCAGGGGGCGCATACTGAAGCTTTCTTT CASSGQGAHTEAFF
TRBJ1-5 TRBV20-1 TRBD1 - TGCAGTGCAGCCCTCCGCAGGGGGTTCAATCAGCCCCAGCATTTT CSAALRRGFNQPQHF
TRBJ2-7 TRBV7-2 - - TGTGCCAGCAGCCCAAAGGGCTACGAGCAGTACTTC CASSPKGYEQYF
TRBJ2-5 TRBV7-9 - - TGTGCCAGCAGCTTAGTTAGCGGTGGCAAGGAGACCCAGTACTTC CASSLVSGGKETQYF
TRBJ2-7 TRBV7-9 TRBD1 few TGTGCCAGCAGGACCGGACAGGGAGGAGACGAGCAGTACTTC CASRTGQGGDEQYF
TRBJ2-3 TRBV15 - - TGTGCCACCAGCAGAGATCGGAGCGGTAGCACAGATACGCAGTATTTT CATSRDRSGSTDTQYF
TRBJ1-1 TRBV4-3 - - TGCGCCAGCAGCCACTTTGACAGATCGAACACTGAAGCTTTCTTT CASSHFDRSNTEAFF
TRBJ2-1 TRBV27 - few TGTGCCAGCAGCCTTTCGGGACGCAATGAGCAGTTCTTC CASSLSGRNEQFF
TRBJ1-2 TRBV25-1 - - TGTGCCAGCAGTTATTCGTTCTCAGAAGGCTACACCTTC CASSYSFSEGYTF
TRBJ2-7 TRBV6-5 - few TGTGCCAGCGGTGGCGCGGGTACCTACGAGCAGTACTTC CASGGAGTYEQYF
TRBJ2-5 TRBV4-3 - - TGCGCCAGCAGCCAAGGGGGTTTTACAGGACAAGAGACCCAGTACTTC CASSQGGFTGQETQYF
TRBJ2-1 TRBV27 TRBD1 few TGTGCCAGCAGGAGGGGACAGGGGGCGTTAAATGAGCAGTTCTTC CASRRGQGALNEQFF
TRBJ2-7 TRBV7-2 - - TGTGCCAGCAGCTTAGGGGGGAGGCAGGCCTACGAGCAGTACTTC CASSLGGRQAYEQYF